This T cell receptor (beta chain) was observed in a study of OX40 agonist ivuxolimab in advanced cancers. Here immunoSEQ multiplex PCR was the method, and the copy in TCRdb shows in-frame clones only, minus some. The data contain more than 90,000 clones, about 79% of them singletons. The germline CDR1 and CDR2 sequences are SGHTA and FQGNSA. V was trimmed by 2 bases and J by 8 bases, leaving 12 bases between them. The CDR3 length is 14 residues. Here the sequenced sample was CD4+ or CD8+ T cells sorted from blood, taken in a trial of the OX40 agonist ivuxolimab. The receptor was isolated from an adult with an advanced solid tumor such as melanoma, head and neck, liver or kidney cancer. The chain joins TRBV7-2 to TRBJ1-4; unclear D gene. The CDR3 protein is CASSLTPGSEKLFF. Written as DNA, the CDR3 is TGTGCCAGCAGCTTAACCCCGGGATCGGAAAAACTGTTTTTT.